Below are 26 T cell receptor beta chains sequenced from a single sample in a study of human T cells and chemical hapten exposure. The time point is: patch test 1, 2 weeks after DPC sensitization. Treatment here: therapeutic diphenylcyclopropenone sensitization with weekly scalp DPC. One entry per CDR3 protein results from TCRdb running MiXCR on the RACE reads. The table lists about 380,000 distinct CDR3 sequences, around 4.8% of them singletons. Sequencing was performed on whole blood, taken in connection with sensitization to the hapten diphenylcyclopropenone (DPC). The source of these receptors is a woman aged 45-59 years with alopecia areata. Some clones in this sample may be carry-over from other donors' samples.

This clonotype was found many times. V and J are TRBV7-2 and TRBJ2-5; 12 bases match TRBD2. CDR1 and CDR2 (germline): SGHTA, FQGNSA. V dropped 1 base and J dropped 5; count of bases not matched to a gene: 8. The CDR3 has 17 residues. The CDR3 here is CASSLGQLAGGVETQYF. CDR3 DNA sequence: TGTGCCAGCAGCTTAGGTCAACTAGCGGGGGGTGTTGAGACCCAGTACTTC.

CDR3 amino acids: CSAREGPRDTQYF. In nucleotides, the CDR3 is TGCAGTGCTAGAGAGGGTCCAAGGGATACGCAGTATTTT. This chain joins TRBV20-1 and TRBJ2-3; no reliable D call. V lost 0 bases and J lost 6, with 10 bases in between. The germline V gene has CDR1 DFQATT and CDR2 SNEGSKA (reference sequence). CDR3 length: 13 amino acids.

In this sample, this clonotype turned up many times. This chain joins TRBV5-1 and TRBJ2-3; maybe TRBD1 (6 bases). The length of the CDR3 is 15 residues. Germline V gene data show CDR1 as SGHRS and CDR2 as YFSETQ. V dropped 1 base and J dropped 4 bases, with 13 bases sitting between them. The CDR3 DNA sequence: TGCGCCAGCAGCTTGATGCAGGGGAAGGCAGATACGCAGTATTTT. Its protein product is CASSLMQGKADTQYF.

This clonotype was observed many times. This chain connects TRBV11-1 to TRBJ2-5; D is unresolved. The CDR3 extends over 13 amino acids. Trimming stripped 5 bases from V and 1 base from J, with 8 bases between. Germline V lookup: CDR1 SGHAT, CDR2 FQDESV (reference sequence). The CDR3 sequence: CASSPRSQETQYF. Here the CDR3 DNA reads TGTGCCAGCAGCCCACGATCCCAAGAGACCCAGTACTTC.

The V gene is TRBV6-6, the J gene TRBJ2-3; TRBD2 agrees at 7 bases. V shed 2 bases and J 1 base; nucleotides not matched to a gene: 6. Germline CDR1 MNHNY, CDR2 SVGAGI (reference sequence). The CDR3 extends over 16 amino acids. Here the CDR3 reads CASSYGSGGRTDTQYF. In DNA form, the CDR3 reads TGTGCCAGCAGTTACGGTTCGGGAGGACGCACAGATACGCAGTATTTT.

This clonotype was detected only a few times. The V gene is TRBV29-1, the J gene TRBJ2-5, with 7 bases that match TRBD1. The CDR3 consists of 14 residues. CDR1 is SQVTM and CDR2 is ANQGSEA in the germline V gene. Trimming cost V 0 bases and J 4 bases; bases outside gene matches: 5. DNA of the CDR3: TGCAGCGTTGAAGATCACGCAGGGGGAGAGACCCAGTACTTC. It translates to CSVEDHAGGETQYF.

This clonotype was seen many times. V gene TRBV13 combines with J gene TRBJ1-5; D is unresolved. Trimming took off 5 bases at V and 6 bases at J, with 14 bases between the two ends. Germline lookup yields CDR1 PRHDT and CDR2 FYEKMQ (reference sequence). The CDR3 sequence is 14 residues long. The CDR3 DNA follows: TGTGCCAGCAGCCTGGGCAGATCCGGTCAGCCCCAGCATTTT. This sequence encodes CASSLGRSGQPQHF. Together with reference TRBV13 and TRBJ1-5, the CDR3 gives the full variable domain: AAGVIQSPRHLIKEKRETATLKCYPIPRHDTVYWYQQGPGQDPQFLISFYEKMQSDKGSIPDRFSAQQFSDYHSELNMSSLELGDSALYFCASSLGRSGQPQHFGDGTRLSIL.

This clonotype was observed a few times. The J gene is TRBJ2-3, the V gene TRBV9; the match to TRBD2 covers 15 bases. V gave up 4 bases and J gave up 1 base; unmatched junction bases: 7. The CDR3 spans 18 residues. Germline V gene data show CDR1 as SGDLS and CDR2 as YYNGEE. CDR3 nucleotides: TGTGCCAGCAGCACCGGGACTAGCGGGAGGAGGGGCACAGATACGCAGTATTTT. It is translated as CASSTGTSGRRGTDTQYF.

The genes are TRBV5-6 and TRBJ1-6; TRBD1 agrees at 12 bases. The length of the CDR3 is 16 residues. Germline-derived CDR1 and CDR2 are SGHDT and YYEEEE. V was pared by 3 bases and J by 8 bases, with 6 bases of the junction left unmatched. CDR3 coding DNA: TGTGCCAGCAGCTCCGGGACAGGGGGCTCCCATTCACCCCTCCACTTT. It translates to CASSSGTGGSHSPLHF.

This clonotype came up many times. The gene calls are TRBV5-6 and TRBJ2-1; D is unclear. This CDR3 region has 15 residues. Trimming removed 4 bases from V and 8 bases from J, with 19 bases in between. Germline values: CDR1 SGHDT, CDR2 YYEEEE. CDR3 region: CASSLRIVGSYEQFF. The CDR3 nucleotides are TGTGCCAGCAGCCTCCGAATAGTGGGGTCTTATGAGCAGTTCTTC. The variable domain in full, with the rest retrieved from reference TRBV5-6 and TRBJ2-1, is DAGVTQSPTHLIKTRGQQVTLRCSPKSGHDTVSWYQQALGQGPQFIFQYYEEEERQRGNFPDRFSGHQFPNYSSELNVNALLLGDSALYLCASSLRIVGSYEQFFGPGTRLTVL.

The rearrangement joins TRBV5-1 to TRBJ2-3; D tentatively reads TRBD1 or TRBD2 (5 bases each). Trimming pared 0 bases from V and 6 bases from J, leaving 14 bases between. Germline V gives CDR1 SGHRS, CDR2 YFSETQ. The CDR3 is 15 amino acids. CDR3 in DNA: TGCGCCAGCAGCTTGGGGCTGGGGACCGGGGATACGCAGTATTTT. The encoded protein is CASSLGLGTGDTQYF.

Here the CDR3 reads CASSEVGDQPQHF. The CDR3 coding sequence is TGTGCCAGCAGTGAAGTGGGAGATCAGCCCCAGCATTTT. This sequence joins TRBV6-1 and TRBJ1-5; no definite D call. The V gene lost 1 base and the J gene lost 5 bases, with 6 bases spanning the gap. This CDR3 is built from 13 residues. Germline loops: CDR1 MNHNS, CDR2 SASEGT.

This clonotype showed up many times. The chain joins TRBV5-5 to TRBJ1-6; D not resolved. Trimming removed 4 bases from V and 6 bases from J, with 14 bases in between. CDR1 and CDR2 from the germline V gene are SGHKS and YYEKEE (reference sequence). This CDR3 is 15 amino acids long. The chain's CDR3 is CASSPGATSNSPLHF. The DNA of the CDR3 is TGTGCCAGCAGCCCGGGAGCTACCTCTAATTCACCCCTCCACTTT.

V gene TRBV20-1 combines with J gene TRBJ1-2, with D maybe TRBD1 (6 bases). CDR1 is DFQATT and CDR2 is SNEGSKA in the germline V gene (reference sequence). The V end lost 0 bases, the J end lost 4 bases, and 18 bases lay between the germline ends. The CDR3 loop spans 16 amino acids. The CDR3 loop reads CSARDPTVGGLYGYTF. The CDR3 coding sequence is TGCAGTGCTAGAGATCCTACCGTGGGGGGCCTCTATGGCTACACCTTC.

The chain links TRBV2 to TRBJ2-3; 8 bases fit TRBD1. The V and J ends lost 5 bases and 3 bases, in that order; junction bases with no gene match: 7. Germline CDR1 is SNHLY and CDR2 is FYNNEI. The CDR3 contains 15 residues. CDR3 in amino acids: CASSNTGGTTDTQYF. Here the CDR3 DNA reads TGTGCCAGCAGTAACACAGGGGGAACAACAGATACGCAGTATTTT.

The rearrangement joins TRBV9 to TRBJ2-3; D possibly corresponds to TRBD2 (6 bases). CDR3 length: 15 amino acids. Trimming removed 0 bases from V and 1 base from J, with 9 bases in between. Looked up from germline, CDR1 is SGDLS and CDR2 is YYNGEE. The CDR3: CASSVALAGTDTQYF. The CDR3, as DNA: TGTGCCAGCAGCGTAGCGTTAGCGGGCACAGATACGCAGTATTTT. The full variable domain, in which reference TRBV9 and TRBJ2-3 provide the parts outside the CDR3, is DSGVTQTPKHLITATGQRVTLRCSPRSGDLSVYWYQQSLDQGLQFLIQYYNGEERAKGNILERFSAQQFPDLHSELNLSSLELGDSALYFCASSVALAGTDTQYFGPGTRLTVL.

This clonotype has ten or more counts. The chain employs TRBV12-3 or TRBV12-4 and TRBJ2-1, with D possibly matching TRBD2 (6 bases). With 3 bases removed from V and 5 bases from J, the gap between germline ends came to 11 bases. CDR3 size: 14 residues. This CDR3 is CASSFLGLDNEQFF. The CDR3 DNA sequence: TGTGCCAGCAGTTTTTTGGGACTGGACAATGAGCAGTTCTTC.

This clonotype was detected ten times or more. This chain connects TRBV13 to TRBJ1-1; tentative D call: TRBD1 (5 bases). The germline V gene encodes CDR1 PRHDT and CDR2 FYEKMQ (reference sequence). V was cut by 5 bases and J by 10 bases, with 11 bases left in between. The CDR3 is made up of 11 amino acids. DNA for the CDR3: TGTGCCAGCAGCCCGGACACTAGAGCTTTCTTT. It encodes CASSPDTRAFF.

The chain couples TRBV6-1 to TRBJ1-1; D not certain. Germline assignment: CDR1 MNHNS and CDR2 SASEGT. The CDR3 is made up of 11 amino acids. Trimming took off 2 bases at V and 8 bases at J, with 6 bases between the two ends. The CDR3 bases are TGTGCCAGCAGTGAATCCTACGAAGCTTTCTTT. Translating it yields CASSESYEAFF.

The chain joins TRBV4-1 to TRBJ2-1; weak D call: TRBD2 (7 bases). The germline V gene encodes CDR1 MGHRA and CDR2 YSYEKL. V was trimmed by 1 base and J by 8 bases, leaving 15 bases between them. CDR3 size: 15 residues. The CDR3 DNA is TGCGCCAGCAGCCAAGTCGAGGGGGGGTCACATGAGCAGTTCTTC. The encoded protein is CASSQVEGGSHEQFF.

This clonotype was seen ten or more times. The CDR3 region is CSARQGARPQHF. CDR3 nucleotide sequence: TGCAGTGCTAGACAGGGGGCTCGGCCCCAGCATTTT. The chain carries TRBV20-1 and TRBJ1-5; 8 bases fit TRBD1. There are 12 residues in the CDR3. V gave up 2 bases and J gave up 9 bases; unmatched junction bases: 3. Germline V gene lookup returns CDR1 DFQATT and CDR2 SNEGSKA (reference sequence).

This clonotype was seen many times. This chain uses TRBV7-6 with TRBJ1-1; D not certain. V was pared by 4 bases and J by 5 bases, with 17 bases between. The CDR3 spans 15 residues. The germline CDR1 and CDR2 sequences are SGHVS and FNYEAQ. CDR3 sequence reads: CASSSIDWGGTEAFF. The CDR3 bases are TGTGCCAGCAGCTCAATCGATTGGGGAGGAACTGAAGCTTTCTTT.

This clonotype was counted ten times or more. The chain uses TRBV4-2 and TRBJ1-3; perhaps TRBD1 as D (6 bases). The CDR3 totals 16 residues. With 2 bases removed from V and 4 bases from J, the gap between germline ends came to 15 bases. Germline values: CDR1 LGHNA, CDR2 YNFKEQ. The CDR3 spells CASSQFPTGIGNTIYF. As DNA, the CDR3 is TGTGCCAGCAGCCAATTTCCTACAGGGATCGGAAACACCATATATTTT.

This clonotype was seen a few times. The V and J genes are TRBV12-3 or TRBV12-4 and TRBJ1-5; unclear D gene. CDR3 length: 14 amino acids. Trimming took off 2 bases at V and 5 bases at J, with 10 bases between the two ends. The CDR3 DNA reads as TGTGCCAGCAGTTTATCGGCGGCCGATCAGCCCCAGCATTTT. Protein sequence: CASSLSAADQPQHF.

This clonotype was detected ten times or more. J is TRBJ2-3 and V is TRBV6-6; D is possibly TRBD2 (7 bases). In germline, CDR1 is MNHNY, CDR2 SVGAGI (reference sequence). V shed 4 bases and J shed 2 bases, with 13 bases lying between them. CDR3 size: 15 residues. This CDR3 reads CASSFAGANTDTQYF. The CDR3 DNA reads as TGTGCCAGCAGTTTCGCGGGGGCGAACACAGATACGCAGTATTTT.

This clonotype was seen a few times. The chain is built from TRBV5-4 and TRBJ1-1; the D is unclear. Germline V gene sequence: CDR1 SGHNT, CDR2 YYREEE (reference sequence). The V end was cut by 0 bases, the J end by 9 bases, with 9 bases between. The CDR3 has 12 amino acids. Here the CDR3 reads CASSLDGVKAFF. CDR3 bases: TGTGCCAGCAGCTTGGATGGGGTGAAAGCTTTCTTT.